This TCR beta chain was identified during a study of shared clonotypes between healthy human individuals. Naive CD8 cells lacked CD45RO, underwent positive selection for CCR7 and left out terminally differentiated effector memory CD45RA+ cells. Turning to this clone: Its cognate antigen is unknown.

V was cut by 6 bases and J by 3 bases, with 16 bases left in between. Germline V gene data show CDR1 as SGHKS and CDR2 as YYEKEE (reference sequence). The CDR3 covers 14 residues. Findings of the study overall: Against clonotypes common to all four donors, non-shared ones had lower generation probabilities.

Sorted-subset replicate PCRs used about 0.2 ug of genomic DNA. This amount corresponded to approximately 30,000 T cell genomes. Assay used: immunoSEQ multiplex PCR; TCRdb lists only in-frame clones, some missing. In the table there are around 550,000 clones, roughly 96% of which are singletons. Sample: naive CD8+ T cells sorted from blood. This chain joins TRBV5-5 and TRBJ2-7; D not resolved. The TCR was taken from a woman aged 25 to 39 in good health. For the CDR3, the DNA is TGTGCCAGCACCCAAACAAGGTCAAACTACGAGCAGTACTTC. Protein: CASTQTRSNYEQYF.